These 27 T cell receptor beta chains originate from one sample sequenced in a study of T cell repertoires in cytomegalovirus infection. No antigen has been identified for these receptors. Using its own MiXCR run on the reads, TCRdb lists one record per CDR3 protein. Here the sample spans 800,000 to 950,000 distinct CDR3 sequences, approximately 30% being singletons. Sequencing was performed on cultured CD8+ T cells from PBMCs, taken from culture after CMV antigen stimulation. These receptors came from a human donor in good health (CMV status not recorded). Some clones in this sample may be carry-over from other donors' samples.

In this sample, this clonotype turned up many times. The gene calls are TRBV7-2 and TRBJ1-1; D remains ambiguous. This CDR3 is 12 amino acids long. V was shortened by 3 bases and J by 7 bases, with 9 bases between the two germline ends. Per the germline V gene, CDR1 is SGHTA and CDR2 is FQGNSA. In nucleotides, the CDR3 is TGTGCCAGCAGCTTTCTGAGCGGTGAAGCTTTCTTT. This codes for CASSFLSGEAFF.

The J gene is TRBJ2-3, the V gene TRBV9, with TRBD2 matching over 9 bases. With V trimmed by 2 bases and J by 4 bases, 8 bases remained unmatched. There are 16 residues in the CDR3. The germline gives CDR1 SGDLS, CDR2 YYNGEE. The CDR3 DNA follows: TGTGCCAGCAGCGTTTTAGCGGGGGAGCGAGCAGATACGCAGTATTTT. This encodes CASSVLAGERADTQYF.

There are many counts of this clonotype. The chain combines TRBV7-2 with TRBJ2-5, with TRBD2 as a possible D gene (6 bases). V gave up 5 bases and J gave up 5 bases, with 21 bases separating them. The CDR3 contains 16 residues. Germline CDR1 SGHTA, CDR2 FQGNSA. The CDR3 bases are TGTGCCAGCAGCCAGCCTAGCGCCCCTTTGTGGGAGACCCAGTACTTC. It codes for CASSQPSAPLWETQYF. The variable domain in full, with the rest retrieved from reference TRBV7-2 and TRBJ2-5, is GAGVSQSPSNKVTEKGKDVELRCDPISGHTALYWYRQSLGQGLEFLIYFQGNSAPDKSGLPSDRFSAERTGGSVSTLTIQRTQQEDSAVYLCASSQPSAPLWETQYFGPGTRLLVL.

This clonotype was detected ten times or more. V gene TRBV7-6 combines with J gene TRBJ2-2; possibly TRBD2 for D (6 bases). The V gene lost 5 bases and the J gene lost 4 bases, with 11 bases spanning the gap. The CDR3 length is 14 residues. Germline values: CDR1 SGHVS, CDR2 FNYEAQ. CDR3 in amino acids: CASSRDFSTGELFF. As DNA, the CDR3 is TGTGCCAGCAGCCGGGACTTCTCCACCGGGGAGCTGTTTTTT.

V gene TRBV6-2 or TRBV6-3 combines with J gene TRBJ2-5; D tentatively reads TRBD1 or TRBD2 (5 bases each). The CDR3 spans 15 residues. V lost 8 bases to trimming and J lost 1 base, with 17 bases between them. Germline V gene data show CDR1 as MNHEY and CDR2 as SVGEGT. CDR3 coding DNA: TGTGCCAGCCACTGGTACCCGGGACCCCAAGAGACCCAGTACTTC. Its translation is CASHWYPGPQETQYF.

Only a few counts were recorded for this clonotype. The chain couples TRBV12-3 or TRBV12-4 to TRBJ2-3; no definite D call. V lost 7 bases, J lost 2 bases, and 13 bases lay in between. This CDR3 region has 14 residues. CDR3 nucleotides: TGTGCCAGCACCTCCGGAGCCCTCACAGATACGCAGTATTTT. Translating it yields CASTSGALTDTQYF.

The CDR3 loop is CASSDGHLEAFF. CDR3 sequence (DNA): TGTGCCAGCAGTGACGGACACCTTGAAGCTTTCTTT. V is TRBV27 and J is TRBJ1-1; TRBD1 might be the D (5 bases). This CDR3 contains 12 residues. V lost 5 bases, J lost 7 bases, and 11 bases lay in between. Germline V gene data show CDR1 as MNHEY and CDR2 as SMNVEV (reference sequence).

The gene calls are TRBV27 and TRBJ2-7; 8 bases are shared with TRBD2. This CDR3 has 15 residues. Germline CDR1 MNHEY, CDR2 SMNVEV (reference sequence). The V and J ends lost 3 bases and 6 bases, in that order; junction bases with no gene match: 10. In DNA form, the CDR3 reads TGTGCCAGCAGTTTGGGCGGGGGGCTTGACTTCGAGCAGTACTTC. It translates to CASSLGGGLDFEQYF.

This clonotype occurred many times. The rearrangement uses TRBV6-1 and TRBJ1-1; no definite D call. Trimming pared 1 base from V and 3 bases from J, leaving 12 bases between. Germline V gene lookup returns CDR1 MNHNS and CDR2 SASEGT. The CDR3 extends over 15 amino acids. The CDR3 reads CASSEVGGEYTEAFF. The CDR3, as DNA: TGTGCCAGCAGTGAAGTTGGCGGGGAGTACACTGAAGCTTTCTTT.

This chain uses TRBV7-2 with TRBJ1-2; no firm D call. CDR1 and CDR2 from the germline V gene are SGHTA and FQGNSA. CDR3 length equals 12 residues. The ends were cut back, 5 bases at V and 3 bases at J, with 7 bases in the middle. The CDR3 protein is CASSPLDYGYTF. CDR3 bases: TGTGCCAGCAGCCCGCTAGACTATGGCTACACCTTC.

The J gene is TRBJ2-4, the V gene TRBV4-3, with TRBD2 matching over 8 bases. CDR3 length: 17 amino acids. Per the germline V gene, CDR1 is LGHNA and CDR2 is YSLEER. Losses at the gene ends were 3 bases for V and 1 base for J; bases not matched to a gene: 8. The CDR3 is CASSHRSGGDAKNIQYF. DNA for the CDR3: TGCGCCAGCAGCCATCGCAGCGGGGGCGACGCCAAAAACATTCAGTACTTC.

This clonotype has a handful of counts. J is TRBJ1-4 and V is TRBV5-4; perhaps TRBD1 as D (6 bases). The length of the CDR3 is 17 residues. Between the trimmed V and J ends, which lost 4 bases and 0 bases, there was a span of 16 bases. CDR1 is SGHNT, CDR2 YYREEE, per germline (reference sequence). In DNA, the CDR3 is TGTGCCAGCAGCGTTCTGGGCAGGGGTGCAACTAATGAAAAACTGTTTTTT. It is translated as CASSVLGRGATNEKLFF. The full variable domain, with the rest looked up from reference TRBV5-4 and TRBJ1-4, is ETGVTQSPTHLIKTRGQQVTLRCSSQSGHNTVSWYQQALGQGPQFIFQYYREEENGRGNFPPRFSGLQFPNYSSELNVNALELDDSALYLCASSVLGRGATNEKLFFGSGTQLSVL.

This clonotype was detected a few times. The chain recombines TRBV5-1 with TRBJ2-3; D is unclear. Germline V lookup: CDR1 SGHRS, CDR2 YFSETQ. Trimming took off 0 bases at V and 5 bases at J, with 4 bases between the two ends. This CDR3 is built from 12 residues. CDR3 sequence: CASSLAKDTQYF. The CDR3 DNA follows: TGCGCCAGCAGCTTGGCCAAAGATACGCAGTATTTT.

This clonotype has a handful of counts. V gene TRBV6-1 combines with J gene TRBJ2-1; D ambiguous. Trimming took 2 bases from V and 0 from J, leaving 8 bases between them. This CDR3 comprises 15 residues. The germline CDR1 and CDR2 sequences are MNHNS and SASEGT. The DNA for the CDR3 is TGTGCCAGCAGTGAAAGGAGTAACTCCTACAATGAGCAGTTCTTC. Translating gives CASSERSNSYNEQFF.

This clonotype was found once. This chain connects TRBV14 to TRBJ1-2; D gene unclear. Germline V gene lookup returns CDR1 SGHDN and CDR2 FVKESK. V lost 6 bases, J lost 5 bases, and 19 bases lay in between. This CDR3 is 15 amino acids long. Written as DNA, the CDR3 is TGTGCCAGCAGTCGCCTGCACCAGGACTTGTATGGCTACACCTTC. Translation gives CASSRLHQDLYGYTF.

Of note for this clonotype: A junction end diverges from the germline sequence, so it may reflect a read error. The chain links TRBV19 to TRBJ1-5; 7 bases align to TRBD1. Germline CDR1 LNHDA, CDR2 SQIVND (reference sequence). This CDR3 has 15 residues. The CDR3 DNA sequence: TGTGCCAGTAGGCAGACAGGGCGGATCAATCAGCACCAGCATTTT. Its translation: CASRQTGRINQHQHF.

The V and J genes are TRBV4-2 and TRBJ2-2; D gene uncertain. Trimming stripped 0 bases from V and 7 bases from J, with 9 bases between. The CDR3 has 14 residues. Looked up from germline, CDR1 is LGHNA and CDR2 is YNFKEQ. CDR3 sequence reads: CASSQDLGGGELFF. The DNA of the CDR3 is TGTGCCAGCAGCCAAGATTTAGGTGGCGGGGAGCTGTTTTTT.

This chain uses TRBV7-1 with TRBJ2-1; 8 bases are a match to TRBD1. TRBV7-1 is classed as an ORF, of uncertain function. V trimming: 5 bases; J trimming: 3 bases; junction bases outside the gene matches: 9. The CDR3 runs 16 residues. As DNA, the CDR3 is TGTGCCAGCAGCAGGGGCCGGGACAGGAACTACAATGAGCAGTTCTTC. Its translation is CASSRGRDRNYNEQFF.

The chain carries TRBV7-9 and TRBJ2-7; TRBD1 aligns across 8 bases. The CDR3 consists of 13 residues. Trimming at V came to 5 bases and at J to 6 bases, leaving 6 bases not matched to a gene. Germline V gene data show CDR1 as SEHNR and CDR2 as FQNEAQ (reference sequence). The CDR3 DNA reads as TGTGCCAGCAGCGCCCGGACAGGGAGCGAGCAGTACTTC. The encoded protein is CASSARTGSEQYF.

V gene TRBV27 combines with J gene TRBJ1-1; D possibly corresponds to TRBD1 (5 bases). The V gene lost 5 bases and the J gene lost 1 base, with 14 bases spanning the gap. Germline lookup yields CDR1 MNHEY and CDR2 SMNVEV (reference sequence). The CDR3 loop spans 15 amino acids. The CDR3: CASSATRVRNTEAFF. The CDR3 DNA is TGTGCCAGCAGTGCCACCAGGGTGAGGAACACTGAAGCTTTCTTT.

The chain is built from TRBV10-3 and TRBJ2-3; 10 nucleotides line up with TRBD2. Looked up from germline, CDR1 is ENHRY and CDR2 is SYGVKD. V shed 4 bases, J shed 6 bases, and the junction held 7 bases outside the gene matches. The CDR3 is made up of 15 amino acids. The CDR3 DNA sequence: TGTGCCATCAGTGGATCAAGCGGGGGGGCGGATACGCAGTATTTT. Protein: CAISGSSGGADTQYF.

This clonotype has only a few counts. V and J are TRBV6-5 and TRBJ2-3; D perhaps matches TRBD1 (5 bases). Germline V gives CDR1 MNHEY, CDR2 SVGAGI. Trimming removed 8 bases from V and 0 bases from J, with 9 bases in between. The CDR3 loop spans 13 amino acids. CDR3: CASQGTSTDTQYF. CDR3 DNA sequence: TGTGCCAGCCAGGGAACTAGCACAGATACGCAGTATTTT.

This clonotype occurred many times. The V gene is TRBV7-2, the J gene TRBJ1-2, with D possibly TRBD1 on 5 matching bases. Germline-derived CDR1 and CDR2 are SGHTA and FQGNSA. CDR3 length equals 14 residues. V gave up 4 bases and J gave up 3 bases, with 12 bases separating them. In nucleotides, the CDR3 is TGTGCCAGCAGCTCTAGCGGGGGTGACTATGGCTACACCTTC. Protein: CASSSSGGDYGYTF.

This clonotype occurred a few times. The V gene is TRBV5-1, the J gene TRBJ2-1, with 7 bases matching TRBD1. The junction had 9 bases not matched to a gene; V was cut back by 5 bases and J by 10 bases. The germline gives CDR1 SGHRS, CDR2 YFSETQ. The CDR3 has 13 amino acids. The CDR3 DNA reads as TGCGCCAGCAGACCACCACAGGGGAAGGAGCAGTTCTTC. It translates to CASRPPQGKEQFF.

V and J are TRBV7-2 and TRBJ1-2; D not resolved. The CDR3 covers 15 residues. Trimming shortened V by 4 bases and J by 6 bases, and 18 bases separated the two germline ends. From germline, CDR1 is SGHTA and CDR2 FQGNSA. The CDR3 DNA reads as TGTGCCAGCAGCTCGGAACAACCTTTATGGGATGGCTACACCTTC. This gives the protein CASSSEQPLWDGYTF.

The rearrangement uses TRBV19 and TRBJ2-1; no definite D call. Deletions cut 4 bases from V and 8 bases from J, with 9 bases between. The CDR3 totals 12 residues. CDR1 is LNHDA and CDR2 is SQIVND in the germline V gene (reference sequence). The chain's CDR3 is CASSTLPHEQFF. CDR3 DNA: TGTGCCAGTAGTACTTTACCACATGAGCAGTTCTTC.

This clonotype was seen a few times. Here the CDR3 reads CASSPERGTSYEQYF. CDR3 in DNA: TGTGCCAGCAGCCCCGAGCGGGGGACCTCCTACGAGCAGTACTTC. J is TRBJ2-7 and V is TRBV7-8, with 8 bases identical to TRBD2. The germline V gene has CDR1 SGHVS and CDR2 FQNEAQ. The CDR3 covers 15 residues. Germline trimming cut 5 bases from V and 0 bases from J; bases unmatched to any gene: 6.